This TCR beta chain was identified in a study of regulatory T cells in long-lasting Graves disease. Time point defined: newly diagnosed GD, antithyroid drugs for less than 3 months. Preparation of the TCR library used RNA extracted from PBMCs. Sequencing libraries for TCR beta were prepared with iRepertoire HTBI primers and Arm-PCR of CDR3 regions. TCRdb re-derived calls from the multiplex PCR reads in MiXCR, one entry per CDR3 protein. The sample lists some 370,000 distinct CDR3 sequences; 12% were seen once. This clonotype was detected a few times. V lost 5 bases and J 4 bases, leaving 11 bases between the germline ends. The CDR3 runs to 13 residues. Germline lookup yields CDR1 SGHTS and CDR2 YDEGEE. This same sample was also taken into another study, of T cells in Graves' hyperthyroidism and ophthalmopathy.

Sequenced material: peripheral blood mononuclear cells (PBMCs), taken at new diagnosis, from a patient treated with antithyroid drugs. This sequence was found in a woman in her late teens or twenties with Graves disease. The chain carries TRBV5-8 and TRBJ2-3; D not resolved. CDR3 sequence: CASRHLESDTQYF. Written as DNA, the CDR3 is TGTGCCAGCAGACATCTGGAGTCAGATACGCAGTATTTT.